This TCR beta chain was sequenced in a study of blood T cell repertoires in COVID-19 (TCRdb year 2020). Regarding the research as a whole: Samples covering the acute and convalescent phases of COVID-19 were provided by collaborators in the United States, Italy and Spain. The material from the prospective study consisted of cDNA or gDNA derived from T cells, B-cell-depleted T cells, or PBMCs. The dataset comprised deeply sampled blood TCRbeta repertoires from subjects exposed to, actively infected with, or recovered from COVID-19. The repertoires were released in a freely available public database intended as a resource for research on the immune response to SARS-CoV-2. The samples were drawn from two sources: the first 160 participants of the ongoing ImmuneRACE study, and 1,000 to 1,500 subjects contributed by 6 global collaborators. Sample metadata almost always included a de-identified subject ID, COVID-19 status, age in years and sex. Where HLA class I and class II types were available, the types were taken from metadata supplied by the sample provider, not from assay-based typing.

TCRbeta CDR3 regions were amplified from genomic DNA using the immunoSEQ Assay, a bias-controlled multiplex PCR. The authors' pipeline ran thus. The number of nucleated cells in each sample was estimated from the amplification of reference gene primers within the assay. To quantify the absolute abundance of each unique TCRbeta CDR3 rearrangement, sequence reads were collapsed and filtered. Productive Simpson clonality was computed per sample as the square root of Simpson's diversity index over productive rearrangements. Held by TCRdb, this immuneACCESS table contains in-frame sequences only and omits some clones. Under half of the omission traces to an unresolved V gene where checked; the cause of the rest is unknown. The DNA was the basis for D and trimming; V, J and clone size are from that table. The sample profile shows roughly 200,000 clones; more than 75% of them were found once. The ten largest clones represent roughly 8.8% of the sample.

Findings and caveats that apply to the study as a whole: How much clinical and demographic metadata was included differed by source and by participant, and the metadata was provided uncurated.

Details on this clone: What this receptor recognizes is not known. No much larger clonotype is one base removed from it; base qualities were not supplied.

Each collaborating institution followed its own protocols to collect whole blood in K2EDTA tubes. For TCRbeta analysis, collaborator samples were shipped as frozen whole blood, as isolated PBMCs, or as DNA extracted from either sample type. CDR1 and CDR2 were assigned from the germline V gene as KGHSH and LQKENI. The germline ends are 13 bases apart after V is trimmed by 2 bases and J by 2 bases. The CDR3 covers 15 residues, taking in both the cysteine and the phenylalanine. The CDR3 DNA has 45 bases and is translated from base 1. Input material: peripheral blood. The TCR sequence derives from a woman between 45 and 60 years old with active or convalescent COVID-19. Recombination connected TRBV18 to TRBJ2-7; no confident D gene assignment can be made. DNA sequence: TGTGCCAGCTCACCAGAAACCGGGTCAACCTACGAGCAGTACTTC. Its translation is CASSPETGSTYEQYF.